These 30 T cell receptor beta chains came from one sample sequenced in a study of T-cell memory formation after mild COVID-19. TCRdb used MiXCR to reprocess the 5' RACE reads, holding one entry per CDR3 protein. The repertoire holds around 340,000 distinct CDR3 sequences, with around a fifth as singletons. Sequencing input: PBMCs or a T cell subset sorted from them (not recorded which). The receptors shown here come from an adult woman who had mild COVID-19 (a few samples of this study predate the infection). Cell type and time point are not known.

The table lists this clonotype with a few counts. The CDR3 nucleotides read TGCAGTGCTAGAGTACTCTGGCCAGGGGAGGGGACTGAAGCTTTCTTT. Translated, it gives CSARVLWPGEGTEAFF. V is TRBV20-1 and J is TRBJ1-1; possibly TRBD1 for D (6 bases). The CDR3 sequence is 16 residues long. The germline V and J ends were trimmed by 1 base and 5 bases, with 20 bases remaining between them. The V gene's germline CDR1 is DFQATT and CDR2 SNEGSKA (reference sequence).

V is TRBV6-1 and J is TRBJ2-7; TRBD1 agrees at 10 bases. This CDR3 is built from 17 residues. Germline lookup yields CDR1 MNHNS and CDR2 SASEGT. Trimming took 3 bases from V and 4 from J; bases not matched to a gene: 12. The CDR3 loop reads CASSDSRQGALVYEQYF. DNA of the CDR3: TGTGCCAGCAGTGATTCACGACAGGGGGCTTTGGTTTACGAGCAGTACTTC.

The gene calls are TRBV12-3 or TRBV12-4 and TRBJ1-1; TRBD1 agrees at 9 bases. Unmatched junction bases numbered 10, after V lost 8 bases and J lost 0 bases. The CDR3 totals 16 residues. In DNA, the CDR3 is TGTGCCAGCCTACCTGAGGACAGGGGCCTGAACACTGAAGCTTTCTTT. This sequence encodes CASLPEDRGLNTEAFF.

The genes are TRBV2 and TRBJ2-5; D possibly matches TRBD1 or TRBD2 (6 bases each). Per germline, CDR1 SNHLY and CDR2 FYNNEI. The CDR3 totals 13 residues. The V end lost 6 bases, the J end lost 6 bases, and 14 bases lay between the germline ends. The CDR3 DNA sequence: TGTGCCAGCAGCATAGAGGGGGGAAAGACCCAGTACTTC. Its translation is CASSIEGGKTQYF.

This rearrangement joins TRBV14 to TRBJ2-2; tentatively, D is TRBD1 (5 bases). Germline V gene data show CDR1 as SGHDN and CDR2 as FVKESK. The CDR3 is 14 amino acids. Deletions cut 4 bases from V and 7 bases from J, with 13 bases between. CDR3 loop: CASSRDSMGGELFF. CDR3 nucleotides: TGTGCCAGCAGCCGCGACAGTATGGGCGGGGAGCTGTTTTTT. Full variable domain (rest looked up from reference TRBV14 and TRBJ2-2): EAGVTQFPSHSVIEKGQTVTLRCDPISGHDNLYWYRRVMGKEIKFLLHFVKESKQDESGMPNNRFLAERTGGTYSTLKVQPAELEDSGVYFCASSRDSMGGELFFGEGSRLTVL.

This clonotype was recorded many times. This chain joins TRBV11-2 and TRBJ2-1, with D possibly TRBD2 on 6 matching bases. The CDR3 runs to 15 residues. The germline gives CDR1 SGHAT, CDR2 FQNNGV. V gave up 5 bases and J gave up 8 bases, with 19 bases separating them. CDR3 in DNA: TGTGCCAGCAGCCAAGTGGGGGGATTCGTCGATGAGCAGTTCTTC. It translates to CASSQVGGFVDEQFF.

The chain uses TRBV12-3 or TRBV12-4 and TRBJ1-6; 9 nucleotides match TRBD1. The CDR3 contains 15 residues. V was clipped by 5 bases and J by 5 bases; unmatched bases: 4. The CDR3 here is CASSEGQGNNSPLHF. CDR3 nucleotides: TGTGCCAGCAGTGAAGGACAGGGGAATAATTCACCCCTCCACTTT.

This clonotype was detected many times. This chain uses TRBV4-3 with TRBJ2-2; 8 positions agree with TRBD2. This CDR3 comprises 17 residues. Germline V gene lookup returns CDR1 LGHNA and CDR2 YSLEER. V lost 0 bases, J lost 4 bases, and 7 bases stayed unmatched. The CDR3 reads CASSQDPAGAPTGELFF. CDR3 nucleotide sequence: TGCGCCAGCAGCCAAGATCCAGCGGGAGCCCCCACCGGGGAGCTGTTTTTT.

This clonotype has more than one count but fewer than ten. A junction end diverges from the germline sequence, so it may reflect a read error. The chain employs TRBV7-7 and TRBJ2-7, with D maybe TRBD1 (5 bases). This CDR3 is built from 13 residues. In germline, CDR1 is SSHAT, CDR2 FNYEAQ (reference sequence). The CDR3 coding sequence is TGTGCTAGCAGCTTAAGTCAGCAGGGAGAGCAGTACTTC. This codes for CASSLSQQGEQYF.

This clonotype was recorded a few times. J is TRBJ2-5 and V is TRBV5-1; D may be TRBD2 (5 bases). Germline CDR1 reads SGHRS; CDR2 reads YFSETQ. The CDR3 consists of 11 residues. V was shortened by 4 bases and J by 7 bases, with 8 bases between the two germline ends. The CDR3 coding sequence is TGCGCCAGCAGCGAACTAGGGACCCAGTACTTC. Encoded protein: CASSELGTQYF. The full variable domain, its missing parts supplied by reference TRBV5-1 and TRBJ2-5, is KAGVTQTPRYLIKTRGQQVTLSCSPISGHRSVSWYQQTPGQGLQFLFEYFSETQRNKGNFPGRFSGRQFSNSRSEMNVSTLELGDSALYLCASSELGTQYFGPGTRLLVL.

This clonotype was seen a few times. CDR3 sequence (DNA): TGTGCCAGCAGTCCCACCCCCCCTGGGGCCAACGTCCTGACTTTC. It encodes CASSPTPPGANVLTF. V and J are TRBV27 and TRBJ2-6; D unclear. V was pared by 5 bases and J by 2 bases, with 10 bases between. From germline, CDR1 is MNHEY and CDR2 SMNVEV (reference sequence). The CDR3 length is 15 residues. The full variable domain, rest sourced from reference TRBV27 and TRBJ2-6, is EAQVTQNPRYLITVTGKKLTVTCSQNMNHEYMSWYRQDPGLGLRQIYYSMNVEVTDKGDVPEGYKVSRKEKRNFPLILESPSPNQTSLYFCASSPTPPGANVLTFGAGSRLTVL.

The count of this clonotype is one. The CDR3 spells CASSLASYNSPLHF. The CDR3 DNA follows: TGCGCCAGCAGCTTGGCCAGCTATAATTCACCCCTCCACTTT. The rearrangement joins TRBV5-1 to TRBJ1-6; D unclear. Germline V CDR1 and CDR2: SGHRS, YFSETQ. Trimming pared 0 bases from V and 3 bases from J, leaving 4 bases between. The CDR3 is 14 amino acids.

The gene calls are TRBV9 and TRBJ2-5, with TRBD2 as a possible D gene (6 bases). CDR1 is SGDLS and CDR2 is YYNGEE in the germline V gene. The CDR3 extends over 13 amino acids. V dropped 0 bases and J dropped 4 bases, with 7 bases sitting between them. In DNA, the CDR3 is TGTGCCAGCAGCGTAGGGGGGGTAGAGACCCAGTACTTC. Encoded protein: CASSVGGVETQYF.

The chain employs TRBV10-3 and TRBJ1-2; TRBD1 is a possible D gene (6 bases). This CDR3 comprises 12 residues. The germline V gene encodes CDR1 ENHRY and CDR2 SYGVKD. The V end was cut by 3 bases, the J end by 8 bases, with 10 bases between. This chain's CDR3 is CAISDHRDGYTF. CDR3 bases: TGTGCCATCAGTGATCACAGGGACGGCTACACCTTC.

This clonotype was observed a few times. This sequence joins TRBV24-1 and TRBJ2-5, with TRBD1 as a possible D gene (6 bases). V lost 5 bases and J 5 bases, leaving 17 bases between the germline ends. This CDR3 has 15 residues. Germline lookup yields CDR1 KGHDR and CDR2 SFDVKD. In nucleotides, the CDR3 is TGTGCCACCAGTGCTAACAGGGATTCCGGCGAGACCCAGTACTTC. Its translation: CATSANRDSGETQYF.

This CDR3 reads CATSDPVVQDSARNYNEQFF. The CDR3 nucleotides read TGTGCCACCAGTGACCCAGTCGTACAGGACTCCGCGCGAAATTACAATGAGCAGTTCTTC. This chain uses TRBV24-1 with TRBJ2-1, with D perhaps matching TRBD1 or TRBD2 (5 bases each). Germline lookup yields CDR1 KGHDR and CDR2 SFDVKD. The CDR3 runs to 20 residues. The ends were cut back, 4 bases at V and 4 bases at J, with 28 bases in the middle.

V usage is TRBV9 and J usage is TRBJ2-5; TRBD2 agrees at 14 bases. V lost 3 bases, J lost 8 bases, and 3 bases stayed unmatched. The CDR3 runs to 14 residues. Per the germline V gene, CDR1 is SGDLS and CDR2 is YYNGEE. The CDR3 DNA sequence: TGTGCCAGCAGCGGGGGACTAGCGGGGGACACCCAGTACTTC. This codes for CASSGGLAGDTQYF.

The chain recombines TRBV9 with TRBJ1-1; unclear D gene. CDR3 length: 15 amino acids. V was trimmed by 4 bases and J by 1 base, leaving 14 bases between them. The germline CDR1 and CDR2 sequences are SGDLS and YYNGEE. The CDR3 loop is CASSPQPGRNTEAFF. The CDR3 nucleotides are TGTGCCAGCAGCCCCCAACCGGGCCGGAACACTGAAGCTTTCTTT.

The chain links TRBV7-7 to TRBJ2-1, with TRBD2 matching over 12 bases. V shed 11 bases, J shed 8 bases, and the junction held 13 bases outside the gene matches. Germline CDR1 SSHAT, CDR2 FNYEAQ (reference sequence). This CDR3 has 15 amino acids. The chain's CDR3 is CAVGVLAGGPDEQFF. The CDR3 DNA follows: TGTGCCGTGGGGGTACTAGCGGGGGGCCCCGATGAGCAGTTCTTC.

V and J are TRBV6-6 and TRBJ1-2, with TRBD1 as a possible D gene (6 bases). Trimming took off 6 bases at V and 6 bases at J, with 14 bases between the two ends. Germline CDR1 and CDR2: MNHNY and SVGAGI (reference sequence). The CDR3 contains 13 residues. The CDR3 DNA reads TGTGCCAGCAGCCCGGGACAATGGCATGGCTACACCTTC. Translation: CASSPGQWHGYTF.

This chain links TRBV15 with TRBJ2-3; 7 nucleotides agree with TRBD2. The CDR3 is 14 residues long. V was clipped by 4 bases and J by 2 bases; unmatched bases: 3. The germline CDR1 and CDR2 sequences are LNHNV and YYDKDF (reference sequence). The CDR3: CATSTSGNTDTQYF. The CDR3 bases are TGTGCCACCAGCACCAGCGGGAACACAGATACGCAGTATTTT.

This clonotype was counted a few times. The genes are TRBV2 and TRBJ2-7, with TRBD2 matching 8 bases. V dropped 4 bases and J dropped 6; count of bases not matched to a gene: 14. The germline gives CDR1 SNHLY, CDR2 FYNNEI. This CDR3 spans 16 amino acids. The chain's CDR3 is CASSVSLSSGRSEQYF. The CDR3 nucleotides are TGTGCCAGCAGTGTTTCCCTTTCGAGCGGGAGAAGCGAGCAGTACTTC.

The J gene is TRBJ2-7, the V gene TRBV7-6; either TRBD1 or TRBD2 may fit D (5 bases each). Germline assignment: CDR1 SGHVS and CDR2 FNYEAQ. The CDR3 length is 15 residues. Trimming took 1 base from V and 6 from J, leaving 16 bases between them. As DNA, the CDR3 is TGTGCCAGCAGCTTAGATCTTACGAGGGGAGCCGAGCAGTACTTC. Translated, it gives CASSLDLTRGAEQYF.

This clonotype was seen more than once but under ten times. The chain is built from TRBV5-6 and TRBJ2-4, with D uncertain. The V end was cut by 0 bases, the J end by 1 base, with 11 bases between. The CDR3 extends over 16 amino acids. Germline V gene lookup returns CDR1 SGHDT and CDR2 YYEEEE. The CDR3 DNA is TGTGCCAGCAGCTTGGGTGGGCTGCGGGCCAAAAACATTCAGTACTTC. This gives the protein CASSLGGLRAKNIQYF.

The rearrangement joins TRBV10-3 to TRBJ2-7; D gene ambiguous. The CDR3 spans 17 residues. Trimming stripped 0 bases from V and 0 bases from J, with 15 bases between. Germline V gene lookup returns CDR1 ENHRY and CDR2 SYGVKD. CDR3 amino acids: CAISESLGSPRSYEQYF. The CDR3 nucleotides read TGTGCCATCAGTGAGTCGTTAGGCAGTCCCCGCTCCTACGAGCAGTACTTC.

This clonotype was counted between two and nine times. A much more abundant neighbour one base away suggests this may be a read error. The V and J genes are TRBV15 and TRBJ2-3; TRBD1 might be the D (6 bases). This CDR3 spans 17 amino acids. From germline, CDR1 is LNHNV and CDR2 YYDKDF (reference sequence). In DNA form, the CDR3 reads TGTGCCTCCAGCAGAGATCGATTGGGGGCCTCCACAGATACGCAGTATTTT. Translated, it gives CASSRDRLGASTDTQYF.

J is TRBJ1-1 and V is TRBV2, with D unresolved. CDR1 and CDR2 (germline): SNHLY, FYNNEI. CDR3 size: 11 residues. Trimming pared 4 bases from V and 7 bases from J, leaving 7 bases between. The CDR3 here is CASSVQYEAFF. In DNA form, the CDR3 reads TGTGCCAGCAGTGTACAGTATGAAGCTTTCTTT.

V usage is TRBV7-9 and J usage is TRBJ2-7; no reliable D call. V shed 5 bases and J shed 6 bases, with 8 bases lying between them. The CDR3 extends over 11 amino acids. Per the germline V gene, CDR1 is SEHNR and CDR2 is FQNEAQ (reference sequence). Written as DNA, the CDR3 is TGTGCCAGCAGCAGAGAATTCGAGCAGTACTTC. Its protein is CASSREFEQYF. The whole variable domain, remainder taken from reference TRBV7-9 and TRBJ2-7, is DTGVSQNPRHKITKRGQNVTFRCDPISEHNRLYWYRQTLGQGPEFLTYFQNEAQLEKSRLLSDRFSAERPKGSFSTLEIQRTEQGDSAMYLCASSREFEQYFGPGTRLTVT.

The chain couples TRBV5-1 to TRBJ2-3; 15 nucleotides align to TRBD2. Trimming cost V 2 bases and J 0 bases; bases outside gene matches: 13. CDR1 and CDR2 from the germline V gene are SGHRS and YFSETQ. CDR3 length equals 21 residues. This CDR3 reads CASSFVSGTSGGLSSTDTQYF. The CDR3 DNA is TGCGCCAGCAGCTTCGTGTCCGGGACTAGCGGGGGGCTTTCTAGCACAGATACGCAGTATTTT. Using reference TRBV5-1 and TRBJ2-3 for the parts outside the CDR3, the full variable domain is KAGVTQTPRYLIKTRGQQVTLSCSPISGHRSVSWYQQTPGQGLQFLFEYFSETQRNKGNFPGRFSGRQFSNSRSEMNVSTLELGDSALYLCASSFVSGTSGGLSSTDTQYFGPGTRLTVL.

This clonotype was detected a few times. The V gene is TRBV20-1, the J gene TRBJ1-1, with 10 bases identical to TRBD1. This CDR3 spans 14 amino acids. The J segment lost 11 bases and the V segment lost 3 bases, leaving 12 bases of the junction unmatched. Germline lookup yields CDR1 DFQATT and CDR2 SNEGSKA (reference sequence). This CDR3 reads CSARPQGQGRIAFF. The CDR3 DNA sequence: TGCAGTGCTAGGCCACAGGGACAGGGGCGGATCGCTTTCTTT.